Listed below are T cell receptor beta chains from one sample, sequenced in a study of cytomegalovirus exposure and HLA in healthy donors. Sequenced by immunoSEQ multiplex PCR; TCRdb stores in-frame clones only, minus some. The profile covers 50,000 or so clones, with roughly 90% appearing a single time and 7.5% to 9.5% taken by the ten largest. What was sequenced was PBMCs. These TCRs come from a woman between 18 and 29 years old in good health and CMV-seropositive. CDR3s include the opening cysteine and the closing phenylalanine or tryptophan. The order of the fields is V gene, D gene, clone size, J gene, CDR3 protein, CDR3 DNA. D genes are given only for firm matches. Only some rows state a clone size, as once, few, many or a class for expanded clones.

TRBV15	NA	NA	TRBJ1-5	CATSLRLGQSEQPQHF	TGTGCCACCAGCTTACGACTGGGACAATCGGAACAGCCCCAGCATTTT
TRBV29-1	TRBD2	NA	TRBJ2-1	CSVRSGLAGQFF	TGCAGCGTCCGGTCCGGACTAGCGGGGCAGTTCTTC
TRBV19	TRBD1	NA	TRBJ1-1	CASSILDRGGSGTEAFF	TGTGCCAGTAGTATACTGGACAGGGGAGGGTCGGGCACTGAAGCTTTCTTT
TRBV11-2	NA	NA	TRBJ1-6	CASSLESGGGANNSPLHF	TGTGCCAGCAGCTTAGAATCGGGGGGAGGGGCGAATAATTCACCCCTCCACTTT
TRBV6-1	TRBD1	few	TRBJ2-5	CASSEGDRGSETQYF	TGTGCCAGCAGTGAAGGGGACAGGGGTTCAGAGACCCAGTACTTC
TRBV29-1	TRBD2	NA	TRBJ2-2	CSVEENISGGNTGELFF	TGCAGCGTTGAAGAAAACATTAGCGGGGGGAACACCGGGGAGCTGTTTTTT
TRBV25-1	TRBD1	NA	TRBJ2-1	CASSESHRGPYNEQFF	TGTGCCAGCAGTGAGTCCCACAGGGGACCCTACAATGAGCAGTTCTTC
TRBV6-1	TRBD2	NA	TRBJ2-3	CASSAKVAGGPTQYF	TGTGCCAGCAGTGCAAAGGTAGCGGGGGGGCCGACGCAGTATTTT
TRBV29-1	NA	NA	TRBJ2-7	CSAGDGYEQYF	TGCAGCGCAGGGGACGGTTACGAGCAGTACTTC
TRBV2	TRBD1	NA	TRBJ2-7	CASRRRDRETYEQYF	TGTGCCAGCAGGCGCCGGGACAGGGAAACCTACGAGCAGTACTTC
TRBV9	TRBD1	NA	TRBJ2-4	CASSPGTGRYSSGIQYF	TGTGCCAGCAGCCCTGGGACAGGTCGTTACTCCTCCGGCATTCAGTACTTC
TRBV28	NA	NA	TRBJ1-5	CASRQQGGSNQPQHF	TGTGCCAGCAGACAACAAGGGGGTAGCAATCAGCCCCAGCATTTT
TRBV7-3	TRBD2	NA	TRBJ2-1	CASSLKFERGNNEQFF	TGTGCCAGCAGCTTAAAGTTTGAGCGGGGGAACAATGAGCAGTTCTTC
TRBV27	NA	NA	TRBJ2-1	CASSRPSYNEQFF	TGTGCCAGCAGCAGGCCAAGCTACAATGAGCAGTTCTTC
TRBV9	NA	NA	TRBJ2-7	CASSADSFSYEQYF	TGTGCCAGCAGCGCGGACTCTTTTTCCTACGAGCAGTACTTC
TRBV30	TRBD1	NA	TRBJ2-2	CSYDRETGELFF	TGTTCTTACGACAGGGAAACCGGGGAGCTGTTTTTT
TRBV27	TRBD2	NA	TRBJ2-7	CASSLGTSGGGHEQYF	TGTGCCAGCAGTTTAGGGACTAGCGGGGGGGGCCACGAGCAGTACTTC
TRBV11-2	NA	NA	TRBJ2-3	CASTLDRDRREF	TGTGCCAGCACCCTCGACCGGGACAGACGGGAGTTT
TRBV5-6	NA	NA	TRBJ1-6	CASSLNRGANSPLHF	TGTGCCAGCAGCTTGAATCGGGGTGCCAATTCACCCCTCCACTTT
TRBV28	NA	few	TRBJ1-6	CASRINRGYNSPLHF	TGTGCCAGCAGAATAAACCGGGGCTATAATTCACCCCTCCACTTT
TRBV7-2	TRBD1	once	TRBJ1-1	CASSSRDRIEAFF	TGTGCCAGCAGCTCCCGGGACAGGATTGAAGCTTTCTTT
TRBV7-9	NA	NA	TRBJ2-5	CASTTPADSQETQYF	TGTGCCAGCACCACCCCCGCCGACAGTCAAGAGACCCAGTACTTC
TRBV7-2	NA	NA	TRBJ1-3	CASSLRGSSGNTIYF	TGTGCCAGCAGCTTAAGGGGCAGCTCTGGAAACACCATATATTTT
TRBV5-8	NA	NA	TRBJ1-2	CASSLREPVGYTF	TGTGCCAGCAGCTTGCGAGAGCCGGTCGGCTACACCTTC
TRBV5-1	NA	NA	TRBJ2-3	CASSLDSTSTDTQYF	TGCGCCAGCAGCTTAGACTCAACTAGCACAGATACGCAGTATTTT
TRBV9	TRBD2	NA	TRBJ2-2	CASSVAGGVGTGELFF	TGTGCCAGCAGCGTAGCGGGGGGAGTAGGCACCGGGGAGCTGTTTTTT
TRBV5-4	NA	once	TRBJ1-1	CASSLWGVNTEAFF	TGTGCCAGCAGCTTGTGGGGAGTGAACACTGAAGCTTTCTTT
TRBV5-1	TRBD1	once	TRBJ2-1	CASSWGGQGGYNEQFF	TGCGCCAGCAGCTGGGGCGGACAGGGGGGCTACAATGAGCAGTTCTTC
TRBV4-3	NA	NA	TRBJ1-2	CASSLEGGQGRYTF	TGCGCCAGCAGCCTCGAGGGCGGGCAGGGGCGCTACACCTTC
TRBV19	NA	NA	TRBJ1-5	CASSIAHGGQPQHF	TGTGCCAGTAGTATAGCCCACGGCGGTCAGCCCCAGCATTTT
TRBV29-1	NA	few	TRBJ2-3	CSVRRDSNTDTQYF	TGCAGCGTCCGACGGGACTCAAACACAGATACGCAGTATTTT
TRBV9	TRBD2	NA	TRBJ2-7	CASTTGTSSAEQYF	TGTGCCAGCACGACCGGGACTAGCTCAGCCGAGCAGTACTTC
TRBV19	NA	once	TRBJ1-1	CASSNGGPTEAFF	TGTGCCAGTAGTAACGGGGGGCCCACTGAAGCTTTCTTT
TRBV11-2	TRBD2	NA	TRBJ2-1	CASSPLSGGHYNEQFF	TGTGCCAGCAGCCCCCTCAGCGGGGGCCACTACAATGAGCAGTTCTTC
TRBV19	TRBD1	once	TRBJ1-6	CASSSTGTGGYNSPLHF	TGTGCCAGTAGTTCGACCGGGACAGGGGGCTATAATTCACCCCTCCACTTT
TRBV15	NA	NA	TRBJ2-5	CATSRASGETQYF	TGTGCCACCAGCAGAGCTAGTGGGGAGACCCAGTACTTC
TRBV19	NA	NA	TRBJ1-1	CASRQGTMNTEAFF	TGTGCCAGTAGGCAGGGCACAATGAACACTGAAGCTTTCTTT
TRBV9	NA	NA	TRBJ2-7	CASSAGSSYEQYF	TGTGCCAGCAGCGCTGGTAGCTCCTACGAGCAGTACTTC
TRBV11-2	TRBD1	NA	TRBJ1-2	CASSLDRGRGYTF	TGTGCCAGCAGCCTGGACAGGGGACGTGGCTACACCTTC
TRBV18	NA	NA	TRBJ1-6	CASSPNLNSPLHF	TGTGCCAGCTCACCAAATCTCAATTCACCCCTCCACTTT
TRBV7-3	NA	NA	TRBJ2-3	CASSRGGGADTQYF	TGTGCCAGCAGCCGTGGCGGGGGCGCAGATACGCAGTATTTT
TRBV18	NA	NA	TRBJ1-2	CASSPGQGWYGYTF	TGTGCCAGCTCACCAGGCCAGGGTTGGTATGGCTACACCTTC
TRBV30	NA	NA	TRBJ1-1	CAWTTGTPNTEAFF	TGTGCCTGGACCACCGGGACACCAAACACTGAAGCTTTCTTT
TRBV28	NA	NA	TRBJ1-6	CASSFNNANSPLHF	TGTGCCAGCAGTTTTAACAACGCAAATTCACCCCTCCACTTT
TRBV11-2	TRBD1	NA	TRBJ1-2	CASRSDRGNYGYTF	TGTGCCAGCAGGTCAGACAGGGGTAACTATGGCTACACCTTC
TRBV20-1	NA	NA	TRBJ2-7	CSAPSGDEQYF	TGCAGTGCTCCCTCCGGGGACGAGCAGTACTTC
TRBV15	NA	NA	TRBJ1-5	CATRNNVIEGGNQPQHF	TGTGCCACCAGAAACAACGTCATAGAGGGAGGCAATCAGCCCCAGCATTTT
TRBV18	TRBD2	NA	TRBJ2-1	CASSPGTMDNEQFF	TGTGCCAGCTCTCCCGGGACTATGGACAATGAGCAGTTCTTC
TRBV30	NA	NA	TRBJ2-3	CAWSRAGISTDTQYF	TGTGCCTGGAGCCGGGCCGGGATTAGCACAGATACGCAGTATTTT
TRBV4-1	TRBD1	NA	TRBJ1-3	CASSQPRDRGNTIYF	TGCGCCAGCAGCCAACCCCGGGACAGGGGGAACACCATATATTTT
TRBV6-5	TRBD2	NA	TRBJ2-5	CATGGGTTQETQYF	TGTGCGACGGGGGGAGGGACTACCCAAGAGACCCAGTACTTC
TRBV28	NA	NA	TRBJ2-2	CASSPATGGVRAGELFF	TGTGCCAGCAGTCCCGCAACAGGGGGGGTAAGGGCCGGGGAGCTGTTTTTT
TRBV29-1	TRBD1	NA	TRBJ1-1	CSERQGMDTEAFF	TGCAGCGAACGACAGGGGATGGACACTGAAGCTTTCTTT
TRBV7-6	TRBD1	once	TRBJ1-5	CASSLVAGGDQPQHF	TGTGCCAGCAGCTTAGTTGCAGGGGGCGATCAGCCCCAGCATTTT
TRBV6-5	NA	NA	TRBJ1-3	CASRAGNTIYF	TGTGCCAGCAGAGCGGGAAACACCATATATTTT
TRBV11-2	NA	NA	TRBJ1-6	CASRRQLLSSYNSPLHF	TGTGCCAGCAGAAGACAGCTACTTAGCTCCTATAATTCACCCCTCCACTTT
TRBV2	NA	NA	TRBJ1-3	CASQGSRGNTIYF	TGTGCCAGCCAGGGGTCTCGTGGAAACACCATATATTTT